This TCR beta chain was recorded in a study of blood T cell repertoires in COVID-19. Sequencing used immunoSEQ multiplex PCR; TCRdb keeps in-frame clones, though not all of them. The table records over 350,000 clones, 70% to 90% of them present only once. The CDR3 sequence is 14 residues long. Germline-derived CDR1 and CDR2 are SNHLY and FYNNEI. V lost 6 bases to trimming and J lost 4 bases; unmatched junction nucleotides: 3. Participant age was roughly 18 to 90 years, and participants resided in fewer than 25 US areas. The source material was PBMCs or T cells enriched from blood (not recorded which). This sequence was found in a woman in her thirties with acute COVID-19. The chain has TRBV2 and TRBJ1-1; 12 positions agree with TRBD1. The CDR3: CASRRDRGRTEAFF. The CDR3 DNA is TGTGCCAGCAGACGGGACAGGGGGCGCACTGAAGCTTTCTTT.